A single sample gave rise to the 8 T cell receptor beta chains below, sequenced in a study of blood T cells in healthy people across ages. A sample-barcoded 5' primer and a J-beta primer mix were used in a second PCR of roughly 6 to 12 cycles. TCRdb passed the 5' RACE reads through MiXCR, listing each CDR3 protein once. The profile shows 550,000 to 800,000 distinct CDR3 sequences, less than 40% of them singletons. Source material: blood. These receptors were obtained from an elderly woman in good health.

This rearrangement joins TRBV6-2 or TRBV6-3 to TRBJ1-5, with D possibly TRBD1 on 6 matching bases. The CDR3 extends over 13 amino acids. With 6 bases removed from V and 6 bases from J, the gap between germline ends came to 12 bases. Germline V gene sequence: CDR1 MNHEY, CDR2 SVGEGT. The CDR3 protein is CASRYRQVQPQHF. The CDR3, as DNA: TGTGCCAGCAGATACCGACAGGTTCAGCCCCAGCATTTT.

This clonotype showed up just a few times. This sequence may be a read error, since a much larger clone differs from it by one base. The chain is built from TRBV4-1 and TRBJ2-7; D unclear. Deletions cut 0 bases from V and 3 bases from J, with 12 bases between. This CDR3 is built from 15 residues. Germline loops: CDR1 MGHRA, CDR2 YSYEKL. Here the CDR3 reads CASSQDPVRSYEQYF. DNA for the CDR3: TGCGCCAGCAGCCAAGATCCTGTCAGGAGCTACGAGCAGTACTTC.

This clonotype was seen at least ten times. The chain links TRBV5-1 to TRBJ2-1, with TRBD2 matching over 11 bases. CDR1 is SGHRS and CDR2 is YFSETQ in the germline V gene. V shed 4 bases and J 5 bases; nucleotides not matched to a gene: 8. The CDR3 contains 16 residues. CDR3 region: CASSPTPSGGNNEQFF. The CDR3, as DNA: TGCGCCAGCAGCCCCACCCCTAGCGGGGGGAACAATGAGCAGTTCTTC.

CDR3 sequence reads: CSARDVRQGGNQPQHF. The CDR3 DNA follows: TGCAGTGCTAGAGACGTCAGACAGGGCGGCAATCAGCCCCAGCATTTT. The V gene is TRBV20-1, the J gene TRBJ1-5; 7 positions agree with TRBD1. J was trimmed by 2 bases and V by 0 bases; bases with no gene match: 7. This CDR3 region has 16 residues. Germline V gives CDR1 DFQATT, CDR2 SNEGSKA (reference sequence).

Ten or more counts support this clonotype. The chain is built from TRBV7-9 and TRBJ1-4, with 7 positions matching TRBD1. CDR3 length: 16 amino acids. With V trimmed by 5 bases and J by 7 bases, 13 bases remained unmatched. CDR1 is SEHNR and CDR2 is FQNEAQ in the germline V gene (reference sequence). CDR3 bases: TGTGCCAGCAGCACAAGTGCCAGGGACAGCAGTGAAAAACTGTTTTTT. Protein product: CASSTSARDSSEKLFF.

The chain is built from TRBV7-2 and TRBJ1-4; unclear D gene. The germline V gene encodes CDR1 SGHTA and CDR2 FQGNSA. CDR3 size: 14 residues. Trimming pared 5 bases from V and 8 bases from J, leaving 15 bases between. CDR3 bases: TGTGCCAGCAGCCTACAAGGAGAGAGGGAAAAACTGTTTTTT. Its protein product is CASSLQGEREKLFF.

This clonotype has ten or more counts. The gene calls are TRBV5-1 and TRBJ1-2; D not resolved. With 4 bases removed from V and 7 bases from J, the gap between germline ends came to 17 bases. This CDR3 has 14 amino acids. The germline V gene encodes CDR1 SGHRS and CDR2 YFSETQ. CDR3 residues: CASSLGRREVGYTF. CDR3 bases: TGCGCCAGCAGCCTTGGTAGGAGGGAGGTTGGCTACACCTTC. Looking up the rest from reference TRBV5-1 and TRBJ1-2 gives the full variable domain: KAGVTQTPRYLIKTRGQQVTLSCSPISGHRSVSWYQQTPGQGLQFLFEYFSETQRNKGNFPGRFSGRQFSNSRSEMNVSTLELGDSALYLCASSLGRREVGYTFGSGTRLTVV.

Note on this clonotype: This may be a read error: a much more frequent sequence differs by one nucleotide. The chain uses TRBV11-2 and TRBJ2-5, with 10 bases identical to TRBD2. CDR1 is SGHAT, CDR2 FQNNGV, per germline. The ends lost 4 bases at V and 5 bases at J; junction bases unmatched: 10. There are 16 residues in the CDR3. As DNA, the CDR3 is TGTGCCAGCAGCTCAGAACGAGCGGGGGGGCGGGAGACCCAGTACTTC. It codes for CASSSERAGGRETQYF.